The clone carrying this T cell receptor (beta chain) was observed at least ten times. The sample originates from a study of T cells in Graves' hyperthyroidism and ophthalmopathy. V trimming: 6 bases; J trimming: 4 bases; junction bases outside the gene matches: 15. The CDR3 runs to 17 residues. From germline, CDR1 is SNHLY and CDR2 FYNNEI. Amplified TCR beta CDR3 regions came from RNA transcripts. A set of HTBI primers served as the primers for a first-round RT-PCR of the TCR CDR3. One entry per CDR3 protein results from TCRdb running MiXCR on the multiplex PCR reads. The repertoire holds nearly 750,000 distinct CDR3 sequences, with under 45% as singletons. The hyperthyroidism patients had all been newly diagnosed, and their disease duration was under 2 months. Their ages ranged from 18 to 65 years. The source of the PBMCs was 10 ml of fresh peripheral blood.

Sequenced material: blood. The sequence was collected from a woman between 40 and 50 years old with Graves' hyperthyroidism. The chain joins TRBV2 to TRBJ1-5, with TRBD1 matching 7 bases. The CDR3 nucleotides are TGTGCCAGCAGCGACGATAAAGGGACAGAATGGAATCAGCCCCAGCATTTT. It encodes CASSDDKGTEWNQPQHF.